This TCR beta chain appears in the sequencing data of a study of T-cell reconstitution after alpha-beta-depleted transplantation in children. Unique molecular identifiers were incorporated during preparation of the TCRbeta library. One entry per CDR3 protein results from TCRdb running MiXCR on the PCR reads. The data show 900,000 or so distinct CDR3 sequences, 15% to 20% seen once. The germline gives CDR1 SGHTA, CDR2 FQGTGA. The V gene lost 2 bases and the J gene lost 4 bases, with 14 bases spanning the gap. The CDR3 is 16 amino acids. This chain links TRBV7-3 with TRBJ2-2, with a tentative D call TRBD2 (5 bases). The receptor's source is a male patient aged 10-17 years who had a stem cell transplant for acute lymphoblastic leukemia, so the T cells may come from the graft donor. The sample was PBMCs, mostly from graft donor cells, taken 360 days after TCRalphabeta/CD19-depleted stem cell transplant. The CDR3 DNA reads TGTGCCAGCAGCTTACAAACAACCGCGGGCACCGGGGAGCTGTTTTTT. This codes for CASSLQTTAGTGELFF.